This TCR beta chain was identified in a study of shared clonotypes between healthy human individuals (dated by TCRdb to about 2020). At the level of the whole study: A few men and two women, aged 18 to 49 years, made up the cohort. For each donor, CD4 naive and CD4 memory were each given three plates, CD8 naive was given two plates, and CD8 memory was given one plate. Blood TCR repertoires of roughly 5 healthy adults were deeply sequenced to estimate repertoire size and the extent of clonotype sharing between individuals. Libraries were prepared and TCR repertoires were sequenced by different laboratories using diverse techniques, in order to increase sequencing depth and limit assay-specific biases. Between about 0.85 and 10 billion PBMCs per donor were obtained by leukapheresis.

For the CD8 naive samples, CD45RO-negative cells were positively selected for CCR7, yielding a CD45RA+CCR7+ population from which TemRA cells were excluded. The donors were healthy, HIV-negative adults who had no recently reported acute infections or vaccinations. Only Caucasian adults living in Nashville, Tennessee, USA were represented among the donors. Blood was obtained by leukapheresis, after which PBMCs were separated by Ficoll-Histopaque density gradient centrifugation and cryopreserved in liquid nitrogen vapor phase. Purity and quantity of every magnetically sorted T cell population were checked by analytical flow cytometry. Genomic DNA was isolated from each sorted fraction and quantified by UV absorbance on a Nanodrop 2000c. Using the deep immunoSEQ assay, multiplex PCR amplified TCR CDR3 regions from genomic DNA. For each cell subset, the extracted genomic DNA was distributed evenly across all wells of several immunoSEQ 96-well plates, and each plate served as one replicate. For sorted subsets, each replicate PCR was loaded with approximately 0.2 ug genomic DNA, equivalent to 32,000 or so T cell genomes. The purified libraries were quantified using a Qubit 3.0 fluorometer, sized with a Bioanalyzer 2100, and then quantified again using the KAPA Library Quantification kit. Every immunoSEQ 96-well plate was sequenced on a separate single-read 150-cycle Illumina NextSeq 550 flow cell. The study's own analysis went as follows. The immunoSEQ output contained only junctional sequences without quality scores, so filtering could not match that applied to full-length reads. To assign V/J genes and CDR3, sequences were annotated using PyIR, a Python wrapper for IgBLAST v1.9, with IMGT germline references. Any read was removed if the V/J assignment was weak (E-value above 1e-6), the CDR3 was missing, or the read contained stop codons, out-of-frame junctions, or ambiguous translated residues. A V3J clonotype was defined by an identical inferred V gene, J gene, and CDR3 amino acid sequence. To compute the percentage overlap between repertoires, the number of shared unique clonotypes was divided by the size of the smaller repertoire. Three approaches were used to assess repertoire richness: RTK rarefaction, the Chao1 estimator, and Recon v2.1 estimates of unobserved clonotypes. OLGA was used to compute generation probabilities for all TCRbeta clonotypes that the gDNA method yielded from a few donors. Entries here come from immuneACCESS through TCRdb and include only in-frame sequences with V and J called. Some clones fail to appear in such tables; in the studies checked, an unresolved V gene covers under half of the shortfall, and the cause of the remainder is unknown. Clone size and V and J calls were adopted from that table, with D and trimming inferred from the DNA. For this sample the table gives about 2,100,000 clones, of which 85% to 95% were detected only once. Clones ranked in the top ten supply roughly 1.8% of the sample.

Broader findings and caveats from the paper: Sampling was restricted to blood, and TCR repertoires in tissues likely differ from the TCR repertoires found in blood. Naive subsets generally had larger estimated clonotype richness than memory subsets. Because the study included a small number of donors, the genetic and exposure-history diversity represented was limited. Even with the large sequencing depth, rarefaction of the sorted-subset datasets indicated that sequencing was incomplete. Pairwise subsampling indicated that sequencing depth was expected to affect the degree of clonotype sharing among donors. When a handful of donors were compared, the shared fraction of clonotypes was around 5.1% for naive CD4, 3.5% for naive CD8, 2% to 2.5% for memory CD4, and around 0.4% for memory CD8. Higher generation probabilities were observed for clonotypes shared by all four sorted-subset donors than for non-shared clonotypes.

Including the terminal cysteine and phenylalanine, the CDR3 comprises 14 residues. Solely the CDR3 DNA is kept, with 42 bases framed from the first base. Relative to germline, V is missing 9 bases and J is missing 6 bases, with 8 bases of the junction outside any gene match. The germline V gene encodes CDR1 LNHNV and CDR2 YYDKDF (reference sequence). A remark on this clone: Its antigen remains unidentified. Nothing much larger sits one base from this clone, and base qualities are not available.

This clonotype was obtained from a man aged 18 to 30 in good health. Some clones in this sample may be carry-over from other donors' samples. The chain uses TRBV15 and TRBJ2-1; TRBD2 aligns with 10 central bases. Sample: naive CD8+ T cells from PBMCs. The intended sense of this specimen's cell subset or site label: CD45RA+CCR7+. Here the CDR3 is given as CATLLAGEGNEQFF. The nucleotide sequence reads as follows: TGTGCCACTCTTCTAGCGGGAGAAGGCAATGAGCAGTTCTTC.